This T cell receptor (beta chain) originates from a study of Graves' ophthalmopathy and Graves' hyperthyroidism. The wider study: In this cohort's terms, stable hyperthyroidism meant no ophthalmopathy by 18 months of follow-up.

Overall study results and limits: Ophthalmopathy cases were distinguished from stable hyperthyroidism by a 13-signature model, reaching 85% to 90% sensitivity and around 81% specificity.

Hyperthyroidism patients, all newly diagnosed, had under 2 months' duration and ages of 18 to 65. Comments on this clonotype: Its target is not known.

RNA transcripts yielded amplified TCR beta CDR3 regions. Second-round multiplex PCR came after a first-round RT-PCR that employed HTBI primers. TCRdb re-derived calls from the multiplex PCR reads in MiXCR, one entry per CDR3 protein. This table holds approximately 1.2 million distinct CDR3 sequences, 35% to 45% found once. CDR3 size: 15 residues. Germline assignment: CDR1 WNHNN and CDR2 SYGVQD (reference sequence). V trimming: 5 bases; J trimming: 6 bases; junction bases outside the gene matches: 9. The chain uses TRBV10-1 and TRBJ2-3; TRBD1 matches 9 bases. This receptor was obtained from an adult man with Graves' hyperthyroidism. Sequenced: peripheral blood or thyroid tissue (not recorded which). For the CDR3, the DNA is TGCGCCAGCAGTACAGGGGGCTCTGCGCGGGATACGCAGTATTTT. Translation gives CASSTGGSARDTQYF.